These T cell receptor beta chains were read from a single sample in a study of early T cells in non-severe SARS-CoV-2 infection. TCRdb processed the 5' RACE reads anew with MiXCR; each CDR3 protein has one entry. The sample lists roughly 40,000 distinct CDR3 sequences, about 12% occurring once. Sequenced material: whole blood. These receptors all come from an adult who was a healthcare worker with PCR-confirmed SARS-CoV-2 infection or an uninfected control (not recorded which). The CDR3 runs from the conserved cysteine through the conserved F or W. The D gene is left open where the match is weak. Only part of the rows carry a size: once, few, many, or a class if the clone is expanded.

J gene,clone size,V gene,D gene,CDR3 protein,CDR3 DNA
TRBJ2-5,many,TRBV18,NA,CASSPQGSPETQYF,TGTGCCAGCTCACCTCAGGGTAGCCCAGAGACCCAGTACTTC
TRBJ1-5,few,TRBV20-1,NA,CSTTGGGLEPQHF,TGCAGTACAACGGGGGGAGGGCTGGAGCCCCAGCATTTT
TRBJ2-1,many,TRBV7-2,NA,CASSFVLNEQFF,TGTGCCAGCAGCTTCGTGTTAAATGAGCAGTTCTTC
TRBJ2-5,few,TRBV20-1,TRBD1,CSARSGTVQETQYF,TGCAGTGCTAGGTCCGGGACAGTCCAAGAGACCCAGTACTTC
TRBJ2-3,many,TRBV9,TRBD2,CASSVSQLRGDGTQYF,TGTGCCAGCAGCGTAAGCCAACTTCGGGGGGACGGTACGCAGTATTTT
TRBJ2-1,few,TRBV18,TRBD2,CASSPPAGGPVNEQFF,TGTGCCAGCTCACCACCGGCGGGGGGGCCGGTTAATGAGCAGTTCTTC
TRBJ2-7,few,TRBV6-2/TRBV6-3,NA,CASSFPSDPPYEQYF,TGTGCCAGCAGTTTCCCCTCCGATCCCCCATACGAGCAGTACTTC
TRBJ2-7,few,TRBV6-2/TRBV6-3,TRBD2,CASDREAYAEQYF,TGTGCCAGCGACCGGGAGGCTTACGCCGAGCAGTACTTC
TRBJ1-2,few,TRBV7-9,NA,CASSSPRQTGYTF,TGTGCCAGCAGCTCGCCAAGACAGACTGGCTACACCTTC
TRBJ2-7,many,TRBV7-9,NA,CASSLSSLHEQYF,TGTGCCAGCAGCTTGAGCAGCCTACACGAGCAGTACTTC
TRBJ2-1,many,TRBV7-2,TRBD1,CASRYRDRARSSYNEQFF,TGTGCCAGCAGGTATCGTGACAGGGCCCGGAGCTCCTACAATGAGCAGTTCTTC
TRBJ2-3,many,TRBV4-1,NA,CASSQVLDGAADTQYF,TGCGCCAGCAGCCAAGTACTAGATGGTGCAGCAGATACGCAGTATTTT
TRBJ2-3,many,TRBV29-1,NA,CSVALRDGGTDTQYF,TGCAGCGTGGCCTTGAGAGACGGCGGCACAGATACGCAGTATTTT
TRBJ2-7,few,TRBV7-9,NA,CASSPSGATLWQYF,TGTGCCAGCAGCCCCTCGGGGGCCACCCTCTGGCAGTACTTC
TRBJ2-2,NA,TRBV4-2,TRBD2,CASSPVGGRTGELFF,TGTGCCAGCAGCCCGGTGGGAGGGCGAACCGGGGAGCTGTTTTTT
TRBJ2-5,NA,TRBV7-2,TRBD2,CASSLIGTSPQETQYF,TGTGCCAGCAGCTTGATCGGGACTAGCCCCCAAGAGACCCAGTACTTC
TRBJ2-7,many,TRBV7-9,NA,CASSLGGDEQYF,TGTGCCAGCAGCTTAGGAGGGGACGAGCAGTACTTC
TRBJ2-5,few,TRBV7-2,NA,CASSPGPGGQTQYF,TGTGCCAGCAGCCCCGGTCCCGGGGGGCAGACCCAGTACTTC
TRBJ2-7,many,TRBV7-2,NA,CASSLLPAGYFSYEQYF,TGTGCCAGCAGCCTCCTACCTGCGGGGTACTTTTCCTACGAGCAGTACTTC
TRBJ1-3,many,TRBV28,NA,CASSFAGRSGNTIYF,TGTGCCAGCAGTTTTGCGGGTCGCTCTGGAAACACCATATATTTT
TRBJ1-1,many,TRBV5-4,TRBD1,CASSRTGQNTEAFF,TGTGCCAGCAGCCGGACAGGGCAGAACACTGAAGCTTTCTTT
TRBJ2-7,NA,TRBV7-9,NA,CASSSEMGGYEQYF,TGTGCCAGCAGCTCCGAGATGGGAGGCTACGAGCAGTACTTC
TRBJ2-7,few,TRBV20-1,TRBD2,CSGAKAGFLEQYF,TGCAGTGGAGCAAAAGCGGGATTTTTAGAGCAGTACTTC
TRBJ1-1,many,TRBV4-1,NA,CASSRLGRVNTEAFF,TGCGCCAGCAGTCGGCTGGGCAGGGTGAACACTGAAGCTTTCTTT
TRBJ2-7,few,TRBV2,NA,CASKESSYEQYF,TGTGCCAGCAAAGAAAGCTCCTACGAGCAGTACTTC
TRBJ1-1,NA,TRBV5-4,NA,CASSLNRNTEAFF,TGTGCCAGCAGCTTGAACCGGAACACTGAAGCTTTCTTT
TRBJ1-5,many,TRBV30,TRBD1,CAWSRDRGPYSNQPQHF,TGTGCCTGGAGTAGGGACAGGGGGCCCTATAGCAATCAGCCCCAGCATTTT
TRBJ2-3,many,TRBV20-1,NA,CSARAAPTLDTQYF,TGCAGTGCTAGGGCAGCTCCGACTCTGGATACGCAGTATTTT